This T cell receptor (beta chain) was profiled in a study of T cells in Graves' hyperthyroidism and ophthalmopathy. Ophthalmopathy patients had Clinical Activity Score at least 3, NOSPECS grade at least 4, duration under 3 months. Diagnosis relied on clinical symptoms, serum thyroxine and TRAb, thyroid ultrasound and orbital computed tomography. The study, taken as a whole, reports: Blood also held most thyroid clonotypes expanded beyond 0.001.

In its sample, this clonotype was seen many times. The antigen remains unidentified. At one end the junction does not follow the germline gene, possibly because of a read error. The investigators amplified TCR beta CDR3 regions from RNA transcripts. HTBI primers were the set used in a first-round RT-PCR of the TCR CDR3. TCRdb reprocessed the multiplex PCR reads with MiXCR, giving one entry per CDR3 protein. The sample yields 500,000 to 650,000 distinct CDR3 sequences, 17% seen once. The sequence derives from a young woman with Graves' ophthalmopathy. The specimen sequenced was blood.

CDR3 bases: TGTACCAGCTCACCGGTCGTGACAGGGGACGGCTACACCTTC. It translates to CTSSPVVTGDGYTF. The V call is TRBV18, the J call TRBJ1-2; 8 positions agree with TRBD1. Germline values: CDR1 KGHSH, CDR2 LQKENI. There are 14 residues in the CDR3. Supplemented by reference TRBV18 and TRBJ1-2, the full variable domain reads NAGVMQNPRHLVRRRGQEARLRCSPMKGHSHVYWYRQLPEEGLKFMVYLQKENIIDESGMPKERFSAEFPKEGPSILRIQQVVRGDSAAYFCTSSPVVTGDGYTFGSGTRLTVV.